The T cell receptor beta chain described here comes from a study of blood T cell repertoires in COVID-19. Across the whole study: Some COVID-19 samples were acute and others convalescent; all came from the United States, Italy and Spain. T cells, B-cell-depleted T cells, or PBMCs supplied cDNA or gDNA.

Per the authors' pipeline: Amplification of reference gene primers was used by the study to estimate nucleated cell counts. Clones were read by immunoSEQ multiplex PCR, and TCRdb kept only the in-frame ones, dropping some. V, J and clone size reflect that table, while D and trimming were determined from the DNA. Of approximately 170,000 clones listed, approximately 90% were seen once; the top ten hold roughly 7%. The CDR3 contains 15 residues. Germline assignment: CDR1 SGHRS and CDR2 YFSETQ. V lost 0 bases and J lost 4, with 11 bases in between. This TCR was sampled from a woman of 80 years or more in a cohort sampled during active or convalescent COVID-19. Sequenced input: peripheral blood. This chain joins TRBV5-1 and TRBJ2-1, with D possibly matching TRBD2 (6 bases). CDR3 nucleotides: TGCGCCAGCAGCTTGGAGGCGGGGCTGTACAATGAGCAGTTCTTC. Translation: CASSLEAGLYNEQFF.